The TCR beta chain under discussion was sequenced for a study of T cells after yellow fever vaccination. General study results and limits: Most primary-vaccination clones recurred post-booster (more than 95% CD4, 88% CD8). A weaker but faster secondary response was observed, peaking on day 5 versus 15.

In its sample, this clonotype was seen a few times. As yet, its antigen is unknown. Conversion of TCR transcripts into cDNA relied on 5'RACE template switching, which added a universal primer site and UMIs. TCRdb re-called the 5' RACE reads with MiXCR, one entry per CDR3 protein. The sample has roughly 120,000 distinct CDR3 sequences, under 8% seen once. Germline lookup yields CDR1 SGHTA and CDR2 FQGNSA. The J segment lost 0 bases and the V segment lost 3 bases, leaving 3 bases of the junction unmatched. The CDR3 is 17 residues long. The source material was CD4+ T cells sorted from PBMCs, sampled 10 days after the first yellow fever vaccination. The clonotype comes from a man between 18 and 29 years old who received the YFV17D yellow fever vaccine. This chain joins TRBV7-2 and TRBJ1-5, with 12 nucleotides matching TRBD1. The CDR3 spells CASSFGTGGFSNQPQHF. CDR3 in DNA: TGTGCCAGCAGCTTTGGGACAGGGGGCTTTAGCAATCAGCCCCAGCATTTT.